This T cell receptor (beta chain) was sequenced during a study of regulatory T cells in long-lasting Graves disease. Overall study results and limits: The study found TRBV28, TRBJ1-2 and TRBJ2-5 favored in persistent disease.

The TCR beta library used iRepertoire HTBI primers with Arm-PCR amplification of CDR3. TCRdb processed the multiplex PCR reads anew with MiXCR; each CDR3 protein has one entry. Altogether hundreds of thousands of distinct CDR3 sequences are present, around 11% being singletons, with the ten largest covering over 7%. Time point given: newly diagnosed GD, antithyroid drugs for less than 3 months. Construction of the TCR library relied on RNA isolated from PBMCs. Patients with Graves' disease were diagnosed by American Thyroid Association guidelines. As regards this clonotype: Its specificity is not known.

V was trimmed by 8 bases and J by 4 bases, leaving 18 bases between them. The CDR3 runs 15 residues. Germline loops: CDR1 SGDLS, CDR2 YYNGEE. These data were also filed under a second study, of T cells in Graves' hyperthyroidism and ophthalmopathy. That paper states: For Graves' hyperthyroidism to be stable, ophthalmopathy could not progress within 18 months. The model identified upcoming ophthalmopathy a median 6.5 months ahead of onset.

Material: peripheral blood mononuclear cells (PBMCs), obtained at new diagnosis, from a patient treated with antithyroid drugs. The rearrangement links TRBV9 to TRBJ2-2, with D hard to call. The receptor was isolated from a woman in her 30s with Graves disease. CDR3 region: CASCQGPTGTGELFF. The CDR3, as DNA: TGTGCCAGTTGTCAAGGACCCACGGGCACCGGGGAGCTGTTTTTT.